One and the same sample provided the 32 T cell receptor beta chains below, sequenced in a study of blood T cells in healthy people across ages. Primers used in a second PCR of roughly 6 to 11 cycles were a sample-barcoded 5' primer and a J-beta primer mix. TCRdb fed the 5' RACE reads into MiXCR, producing one record per CDR3 protein. The table includes roughly 1,800,000 distinct CDR3 sequences, roughly 50% detected once. Material: blood. The receptors derive from a woman in her 40s in good health.

The chain couples TRBV6-5 to TRBJ1-2, with D possibly matching TRBD1 (6 bases). This CDR3 has 15 amino acids. The germline gives CDR1 MNHEY, CDR2 SVGAGI. V gave up 6 bases and J gave up 2 bases, with 16 bases separating them. The CDR3 protein is CASSRGSGRNYGYTF. The CDR3 DNA is TGTGCCAGCAGCAGGGGATCGGGACGAAACTATGGCTACACCTTC.

This chain uses TRBV10-2 with TRBJ2-5; 8 bases match TRBD1. The germline V gene has CDR1 WSHSY and CDR2 SAAADI. V lost 3 bases, J lost 4 bases, and 4 bases stayed unmatched. The CDR3 loop spans 14 amino acids. The CDR3 protein is CASSDQGAGETQYF. The CDR3 DNA sequence: TGCGCCAGCAGTGACCAGGGGGCAGGAGAGACCCAGTACTTC.

The sample holds a few counts of this clonotype. This chain links TRBV20-1 with TRBJ2-3; 8 positions match TRBD2. J gave up 1 base and V 5 bases, and 8 bases lay outside the gene matches. CDR3 length equals 15 residues. CDR1 and CDR2 (germline): DFQATT, SNEGSKA (reference sequence). The CDR3 bases are TGCAGTGCTGGCGGGGGGCTCTCAGGCACAGATACGCAGTATTTT. It is translated as CSAGGGLSGTDTQYF.

The chain links TRBV13 to TRBJ2-5; a possible D gene is TRBD2 (5 bases). The V gene lost 5 bases and the J gene lost 4 bases, with 17 bases spanning the gap. The germline CDR1 and CDR2 sequences are PRHDT and FYEKMQ (reference sequence). The CDR3 extends over 15 amino acids. In DNA form, the CDR3 reads TGTGCCAGCAGCCCCTCGGCGGGTGGGCGAGAGACCCAGTACTTC. Translating gives CASSPSAGGRETQYF.

This clonotype was seen many times. The chain employs TRBV7-2 and TRBJ2-3; the D is unclear. Per the germline V gene, CDR1 is SGHTA and CDR2 is FQGNSA. This CDR3 contains 13 residues. V was clipped by 5 bases and J by 2 bases, with 8 bases between them. The CDR3 is CASSPYYTDTQYF. The DNA of the CDR3 is TGTGCCAGCAGCCCTTACTACACAGATACGCAGTATTTT.

This sequence joins TRBV5-1 and TRBJ2-2; 7 nucleotides line up with TRBD2. The CDR3 consists of 13 residues. Germline CDR1 reads SGHRS; CDR2 reads YFSETQ. V was clipped by 3 bases and J by 5 bases; unmatched bases: 1. CDR3 nucleotide sequence: TGCGCCAGCAGCTGGGAGGGTACCGGGGAGCTGTTTTTT. Translation: CASSWEGTGELFF.

This clonotype was counted only a few times. The chain is built from TRBV27 and TRBJ2-7; TRBD1 matches at 12 bases. The germline V gene has CDR1 MNHEY and CDR2 SMNVEV (reference sequence). The trim removed 6 bases at V and 6 bases at J, leaving 6 bases unmatched. The CDR3 covers 14 residues. The CDR3 coding sequence is TGTGCCAGCAGCGACGGGACAGGGGGCCGCGAGCAGTACTTC. Encoded protein: CASSDGTGGREQYF.

This clonotype was seen more than once but under ten times. This chain uses TRBV20-1 with TRBJ2-5; D may correspond to TRBD1 or TRBD2 (5 bases each). The CDR3 extends over 13 amino acids. The germline V gene encodes CDR1 DFQATT and CDR2 SNEGSKA (reference sequence). V was clipped by 6 bases and J by 0 bases, with 11 bases between them. CDR3 in amino acids: CSAGPTYQETQYF. CDR3 in DNA: TGCAGTGCGGGACCGACGTACCAAGAGACCCAGTACTTC.

The chain links TRBV29-1 to TRBJ2-3; 11 positions agree with TRBD1. The CDR3 has 15 residues. Germline lookup yields CDR1 SQVTM and CDR2 ANQGSEA. After removal of 8 bases from V and 6 bases from J, the junction contained 13 bases not matched to a gene. CDR3 protein: CSLRTGGAYGDTQYF. CDR3 coding DNA: TGCAGCCTTCGGACAGGGGGCGCTTATGGGGATACGCAGTATTTT.

The J gene is TRBJ2-1, the V gene TRBV6-2 or TRBV6-3, with a weak D call TRBD2 (6 bases). The end of the DNA is better explained by TRBJ2-7, so the J call may be wrong. Germline CDR1 MNHEY, CDR2 SVGEGT. The CDR3 runs to 15 residues. The CDR3 region is CASSYWGGGAYEQYF. The DNA for the CDR3 is TGTGCCAGCAGTTACTGGGGCGGAGGGGCCTACGAGCAGTACTTC.

This CDR3 reads CSAPGQSGDHGYTF. CDR3 DNA sequence: TGCAGTGCTCCCGGCCAGAGCGGGGACCATGGCTACACCTTC. This chain joins TRBV20-1 and TRBJ1-2; D is possibly TRBD1 (5 bases). The germline V gene encodes CDR1 DFQATT and CDR2 SNEGSKA (reference sequence). V gave up 5 bases and J gave up 6 bases, with 19 bases separating them. The length of the CDR3 is 14 residues.

In the case of this clonotype: A much bigger clone sits one base away, suggesting this may be a read error. This chain connects TRBV7-8 to TRBJ2-1, with 10 bases that match TRBD1. V dropped 5 bases and J dropped 6; count of bases not matched to a gene: 4. The CDR3 is made up of 14 amino acids. CDR1 SGHVS and CDR2 FQNEAQ come from the germline V gene. CDR3 amino acids: CASSPWTGGNEQFF. Here the CDR3 DNA reads TGTGCCAGCAGCCCCTGGACAGGGGGCAATGAGCAGTTCTTC.

The V gene is TRBV4-2, the J gene TRBJ1-4; D is ambiguous. Per the germline V gene, CDR1 is LGHNA and CDR2 is YNFKEQ. V lost 3 bases and J 8 bases, leaving 13 bases between the germline ends. The CDR3 contains 14 residues. CDR3 coding DNA: TGTGCCAGCAGCCATGAGGAAGTTAAGGAAAAACTGTTTTTT. It translates to CASSHEEVKEKLFF.

This chain joins TRBV20-1 and TRBJ2-4, with 7 bases matching TRBD1. V lost 6 bases to trimming and J lost 13 bases; unmatched junction nucleotides: 12. Germline V gene data show CDR1 as DFQATT and CDR2 as SNEGSKA (reference sequence). The CDR3 covers 12 residues. The CDR3 is CSAGDRSREQYF. CDR3 nucleotides: TGCAGTGCCGGGGACAGATCGAGGGAGCAGTACTTC.

The table lists this clonotype with a few counts. This rearrangement joins TRBV5-1 to TRBJ2-3, with a possible D match to TRBD1 (5 bases). The CDR3 contains 12 residues. The germline V and J ends were trimmed by 4 bases and 11 bases, with 14 bases remaining between them. Germline V gives CDR1 SGHRS, CDR2 YFSETQ. As DNA, the CDR3 is TGCGCCAGCAGCCTCCCGGACATCCGGCAGTATTTT. Protein sequence: CASSLPDIRQYF.

The rearrangement uses TRBV7-2 and TRBJ1-4, with D possibly TRBD1 on 5 matching bases. Germline-derived CDR1 and CDR2 are SGHTA and FQGNSA. The V end lost 8 bases, the J end lost 7 bases, and 14 bases lay between the germline ends. The CDR3 covers 13 residues. The CDR3 sequence is CASRQGDREKLFF. The CDR3 bases are TGTGCCAGCCGCCAAGGGGATCGTGAAAAACTGTTTTTT.

In DNA form, the CDR3 reads TGCAGTGTTTACGGACAGGGGGACACCTACAATGAGCAGTTCTTC. Translation gives CSVYGQGDTYNEQFF. The chain uses TRBV20-1 and TRBJ2-1; 10 bases line up with TRBD1. The CDR3 spans 15 residues. Germline V gene lookup returns CDR1 DFQATT and CDR2 SNEGSKA (reference sequence). Unmatched junction bases numbered 8, after V lost 7 bases and J lost 2 bases.

The chain couples TRBV5-1 to TRBJ2-3; the D gene is possibly TRBD2 (6 bases). The V end was cut by 2 bases, the J end by 2 bases, with 21 bases between. The germline gives CDR1 SGHRS, CDR2 YFSETQ. The CDR3 contains 18 residues. The CDR3, as DNA: TGCGCCAGCAGCTTTTCAGCGTTACCGGGACTTCACACAGATACGCAGTATTTT. Translating gives CASSFSALPGLHTDTQYF.

V is TRBV4-2 and J is TRBJ2-5; 7 bases map to TRBD1. The ends lost 2 bases at V and 3 bases at J; junction bases unmatched: 3. CDR3 length: 14 amino acids. CDR1 and CDR2 from the germline V gene are LGHNA and YNFKEQ. The CDR3 DNA follows: TGTGCCAGCAGCCAAACCGGGACAGAAGAGACCCAGTACTTC. It is translated as CASSQTGTEETQYF.

This clonotype appeared a few times. The chain joins TRBV20-1 to TRBJ1-2; D is undetermined. CDR1 DFQATT and CDR2 SNEGSKA come from the germline V gene (reference sequence). The V gene lost 0 bases and the J gene lost 5 bases, with 13 bases spanning the gap. The CDR3 loop spans 14 amino acids. The CDR3, as DNA: TGCAGTGCTAGAGAGGGGTTCGGTTGGTATGGCTACACCTTC. This gives the protein CSAREGFGWYGYTF.

This rearrangement joins TRBV21-1 to TRBJ2-1; the table's D call, TRBD1, has no DNA check behind it. TRBV21-1 constitutes a pseudogene. The CDR3 sequence is 16 residues long. CDR3 residues: CASSKVRGGPYNEQFF. The CDR3 region has the DNA TGTGCCAGCAGCAAAGTCAGGGGGGGGCCCTACAATGAGCAGTTCTTC.

The table lists this clonotype with a few counts. This chain joins TRBV9 and TRBJ1-5; 9 nucleotides align to TRBD1. The germline gives CDR1 SGDLS, CDR2 YYNGEE. The junction had 4 bases not matched to a gene; V was cut back by 0 bases and J by 6 bases. The CDR3 is made up of 15 amino acids. CDR3 sequence (DNA): TGTGCCAGCAGCGTAGCTGGGACAGGGCCTCAGCCCCAGCATTTT. It codes for CASSVAGTGPQPQHF.

The chain combines TRBV6-2 or TRBV6-3 with TRBJ1-2; 7 bases map to TRBD1. With 6 bases clipped from V and 8 bases from J, the junction kept 12 bases outside the gene matches. CDR1 and CDR2 from the germline V gene are MNHEY and SVGEGT. The CDR3 contains 14 residues. The CDR3 protein is CASSLRRDSQGYTF. The CDR3 coding sequence is TGTGCCAGCAGCCTGCGGCGGGACAGCCAGGGCTACACCTTC.

This clonotype showed up just a few times. The V call is TRBV19, the J call TRBJ2-5; D is ambiguous. Germline loops: CDR1 LNHDA, CDR2 SQIVND (reference sequence). Deletions cut 6 bases from V and 5 bases from J, with 13 bases between. CDR3 length: 13 residues. CDR3 amino acids: CASSRNGMETQYF. CDR3 coding DNA: TGTGCCAGTAGCAGAAATGGTATGGAGACCCAGTACTTC.

This clonotype was observed a handful of times. The gene calls are TRBV12-3 or TRBV12-4 and TRBJ2-1; 7 bases match TRBD2. After removal of 5 bases from V and 2 bases from J, the junction contained 6 bases not matched to a gene. CDR3 length equals 15 residues. The CDR3 loop is CASSPTGGTYNEQFF. DNA of the CDR3: TGTGCCAGCAGTCCAACGGGGGGAACCTACAATGAGCAGTTCTTC.

The table lists this clonotype with a few counts. The chain carries TRBV5-1 and TRBJ2-1, with D tentatively TRBD2 (5 bases). Trimming took off 4 bases at V and 7 bases at J, with 12 bases between the two ends. Per germline, CDR1 SGHRS and CDR2 YFSETQ. The CDR3 has 13 residues. CDR3 residues: CASSHATKNEQFF. The CDR3 DNA reads as TGCGCCAGCAGCCATGCGACTAAGAATGAGCAGTTCTTC.

The rearrangement joins TRBV25-1 to TRBJ1-4; 7 nucleotides align to TRBD1. The CDR3 totals 13 residues. Germline V gives CDR1 MGHDK, CDR2 SYGVNS. V shed 2 bases, J shed 8 bases, and the junction held 2 bases outside the gene matches. The CDR3 sequence: CASSEGTVEKLFF. In DNA form, the CDR3 reads TGTGCCAGCAGTGAAGGGACAGTAGAAAAACTGTTTTTT.

The genes are TRBV12-3 or TRBV12-4 and TRBJ2-3; D gene ambiguous. This CDR3 has 12 residues. V was shortened by 6 bases and J by 5 bases, with 9 bases between the two germline ends. CDR3 DNA sequence: TGTGCCAGCAGATTAATTGGAGATACGCAGTATTTT. This codes for CASRLIGDTQYF.

Only a few counts were recorded for this clonotype. V usage is TRBV5-6 and J usage is TRBJ2-1; the D call may be TRBD1 or TRBD2 (5 bases each). This CDR3 contains 15 residues. V lost 6 bases and J lost 1, with 14 bases in between. Germline CDR1 is SGHDT and CDR2 is YYEEEE. The CDR3 spells CASTVGTVSYNEQFF. For the CDR3, the DNA is TGTGCCAGCACCGTCGGGACGGTGTCCTACAATGAGCAGTTCTTC.

This chain links TRBV5-1 with TRBJ1-2; 10 bases are a match to TRBD1. Unmatched junction bases numbered 12, after V lost 3 bases and J lost 4 bases. The germline gives CDR1 SGHRS, CDR2 YFSETQ. This CDR3 has 17 amino acids. The CDR3 spells CASSSASGDRGIYGYTF. CDR3 coding DNA: TGCGCCAGCAGCTCCGCATCAGGGGACAGGGGAATCTATGGCTACACCTTC.

The chain joins TRBV6-2 or TRBV6-3 to TRBJ1-6, with D possibly matching TRBD1 (6 bases). Germline V gene sequence: CDR1 MNHEY, CDR2 SVGEGT. This CDR3 spans 14 amino acids. Trimming removed 2 bases from V and 7 bases from J, with 9 bases in between. CDR3 loop: CASSYAQGNSPLHF. DNA of the CDR3: TGTGCCAGCAGTTACGCCCAGGGGAATTCACCCCTCCACTTT.

The chain uses TRBV2 and TRBJ2-5; the match to TRBD2 covers 7 bases. The DNA matches TRBJ2-7 better at its end, which makes the J call doubtful. The CDR3 consists of 13 residues. Per germline, CDR1 SNHLY and CDR2 FYNNEI. In DNA, the CDR3 is TGTGCCAGCAACCACGGGGGGAGATACGAGCAGTACTTC. Translation gives CASNHGGRYEQYF.